The present TCR beta chain was sequenced within a study of shared clonotypes between healthy human individuals. The study's findings and limits: Sampling included only blood; tissue repertoires likely differ. The genetic and exposure-history diversity represented was limited by few donors. What naive subsets generally showed was a larger estimated richness than memory subsets showed.

The CDR3 totals 11 residues. The ends were cut back, 6 bases at V and 7 bases at J, with 13 bases in the middle. The germline V gene has CDR1 DFQATT and CDR2 SNEGSKA (reference sequence). A note on this clone: Antigen specificity is unknown.

Assay used: immunoSEQ multiplex PCR; TCRdb lists only in-frame clones, some missing. Of nearly 1,000,000 clones listed, roughly 72% are singletons. This clonotype was sampled from a man aged 18 to 30 in good health. The sequencing input was memory CD4+ T cells sorted from blood. The subset: CD45RA-negative fraction. J is TRBJ2-7 and V is TRBV20-1; no clear D. For the CDR3, the DNA is TGCAGTGCCAAGTCCTTTAGTGAGCAGTACTTC. This translates into CSAKSFSEQYF.